This record concerns one T cell receptor (beta chain) sequence. This clone may be a read error of a much larger clone one base away. The data originate from a study of glioma-infiltrating T cells. Whole-study context: Presurgical dexamethasone in glioma patients lasted six or fewer days.

CDR3 size: 16 residues. V lost 5 bases and J lost 3; bases outside the gene matches: 7. Looked up from germline, CDR1 is MGHDK and CDR2 is SYGVNS. Amplification of TCR alpha and beta CDR3 regions from RNA used iRepertoire nested multiplex PCR. TCRdb used MiXCR to reprocess the multiplex PCR reads, holding one entry per CDR3 protein. The sample yields a few hundred thousand distinct CDR3 sequences, about two fifths seen once. This TCR derives from a human donor with low-grade glioma or glioblastoma, undergoing nonglioma brain surgery, or in good health (not recorded which). The source material was glioma tissue, nonneoplastic brain tissue, or PBMCs (not recorded which). V usage is TRBV25-1 and J usage is TRBJ2-6, with 7 bases fitting TRBD1. Here the CDR3 reads CASSYYRGYGANVLTF. CDR3 nucleotide sequence: TGTGCCAGCAGTTACTACAGGGGCTATGGGGCCAACGTCCTGACTTTC.